One and the same sample provided the 20 T cell receptor beta chains below, sequenced in a study of cytomegalovirus exposure and HLA in healthy donors (TCRdb year 2017). The library was produced with the immunoSEQ multiplex PCR assay. A mixture of 60 forward primers for TCR Vbeta segments and 13 reverse primers for TCR Jbeta segments was used in the multiplex PCR. TCRdb carries this immuneACCESS record with in-frame sequences only. Its versions omit some clonotypes, under half of them owing to an unresolved V gene in the studies checked, with the rest unexplained. The sample table holds some 150,000 clones, of which about two thirds were seen once. Around 2.5% of the sample is taken by the ten largest. Sequencing was performed on PBMCs. These receptors all come from a woman between 35 and 50 years old in good health and CMV-seronegative.

The chain uses TRBV18 and TRBJ2-6, with TRBD1 matching over 8 bases. J gave up 0 bases and V 5 bases, and 6 bases lay outside the gene matches. Germline values: CDR1 KGHSH, CDR2 LQKENI. The CDR3 has 17 residues. The CDR3 DNA follows: TGTGCCAGCTCATCGGGACAGGCGCGCTCTGGGGCCAACGTCCTGACTTTC. This gives the protein CASSSGQARSGANVLTF.

The V gene is TRBV10-3, the J gene TRBJ2-3; 7 bases are a match to TRBD2. The CDR3 extends over 14 amino acids. The junction had 5 bases not matched to a gene; V was cut back by 6 bases and J by 2 bases. Per the germline V gene, CDR1 is ENHRY and CDR2 is SYGVKD. CDR3 bases: TGTGCCATCAGGCCTGGGGGGGTCACAGATACGCAGTATTTT. Protein sequence: CAIRPGGVTDTQYF.

The chain is built from TRBV7-9 and TRBJ2-3, with 11 bases aligning to TRBD2. The germline gives CDR1 SEHNR, CDR2 FQNEAQ (reference sequence). This CDR3 is 15 amino acids long. V trimming: 5 bases; J trimming: 1 base; junction bases outside the gene matches: 2. The CDR3: CASSQTSGGTDTQYF. DNA of the CDR3: TGTGCCAGCAGCCAGACTAGCGGGGGCACAGATACGCAGTATTTT.

V gene TRBV28 combines with J gene TRBJ1-6, with D unclear. CDR3 size: 14 residues. CDR1 and CDR2 from the germline V gene are MDHEN and SYDVKM. V was clipped by 5 bases and J by 2 bases, with 7 bases between them. The chain's CDR3 is CASSRTAYNSPLHF. The DNA for the CDR3 is TGTGCCAGCAGTCGGACTGCCTATAATTCACCCCTCCACTTT. The full variable domain, its missing parts supplied by reference TRBV28 and TRBJ1-6, is DVKVTQSSRYLVKRTGEKVFLECVQDMDHENMFWYRQDPGLGLRLIYFSYDVKMKEKGDIPEGYSVSREKKERFSLILESASTNQTSMYLCASSRTAYNSPLHFGNGTRLTVT.

The chain links TRBV29-1 to TRBJ1-1, with a tentative D call TRBD1 (6 bases). V lost 4 bases to trimming and J lost 4 bases, with 16 bases between them. The CDR3 has 14 residues. The V gene's germline CDR1 is SQVTM and CDR2 ANQGSEA. The CDR3 DNA reads as TGCAGCGTTGGGCTTATCCAGGGGAGCACTGAAGCTTTCTTT. The encoded protein is CSVGLIQGSTEAFF. The entire variable domain, with the rest obtained from reference TRBV29-1 and TRBJ1-1, is as follows: SAVISQKPSRDICQRGTSLTIQCQVDSQVTMMFWYRQQPGQSLTLIATANQGSEATYESGFVIDKFPISRPNLTFSTLTVSNMSPEDSSIYLCSVGLIQGSTEAFFGQGTRLTVV.

V is TRBV30 and J is TRBJ2-7; D gene uncertain. In germline, CDR1 is GTSNPN, CDR2 SVGIG (reference sequence). The CDR3 is 12 residues long. V was trimmed by 4 bases and J by 1 base, leaving 8 bases between them. CDR3 sequence reads: CAWKSDSYEQYF. DNA of the CDR3: TGTGCCTGGAAGTCAGATTCCTACGAGCAGTACTTC.

This clone was counted a single time. This rearrangement joins TRBV2 to TRBJ1-1, with D possibly matching TRBD1 (5 bases). Looked up from germline, CDR1 is SNHLY and CDR2 is FYNNEI. The V and J ends lost 5 bases and 1 base respectively, with 5 bases between them. The CDR3 sequence is 12 residues long. CDR3 sequence reads: CASSQGNTEAFF. CDR3 sequence (DNA): TGTGCCAGCAGTCAGGGGAACACTGAAGCTTTCTTT.

CDR3 residues: CASSLGQGNYYEQYF. In DNA form, the CDR3 reads TGCGCCAGCAGCTTGGGACAGGGGAACTACTACGAGCAGTACTTC. The V gene is TRBV5-1, the J gene TRBJ2-7, with 8 bases matching TRBD1. The ends lost 0 bases at V and 3 bases at J; junction bases unmatched: 5. The CDR3 is 15 amino acids. Germline values: CDR1 SGHRS, CDR2 YFSETQ.

This clone showed up just a few times. This chain connects TRBV11-2 to TRBJ2-3; TRBD2 matches 13 bases. V lost 1 base and J lost 4; bases outside the gene matches: 5. This CDR3 contains 17 residues. CDR1 and CDR2 from the germline V gene are SGHAT and FQNNGV. The CDR3: CASSLGWTSGGSDTQYF. The CDR3 coding sequence is TGTGCCAGCAGCTTAGGTTGGACTAGCGGGGGCTCAGATACGCAGTATTTT.

CDR3 loop: CAWRGAGGRVNGYTF. CDR3 sequence (DNA): TGTGCCTGGAGAGGGGCAGGGGGCAGAGTAAATGGCTACACCTTC. This chain joins TRBV30 and TRBJ1-2; 8 bases are a match to TRBD1. The V and J ends lost 3 bases and 6 bases, in that order; junction bases with no gene match: 12. The CDR3 totals 15 residues. The germline V gene has CDR1 GTSNPN and CDR2 SVGIG (reference sequence).

This chain links TRBV5-1 with TRBJ2-1; 9 nucleotides align to TRBD2. Per the germline V gene, CDR1 is SGHRS and CDR2 is YFSETQ. With 0 bases clipped from V and 5 bases from J, the junction kept 0 bases outside the gene matches. There are 14 residues in the CDR3. CDR3 coding DNA: TGCGCCAGCAGCTTGGGCGGGGGGGACAATGAGCAGTTCTTC. Protein sequence: CASSLGGGDNEQFF.

This rearrangement joins TRBV5-6 to TRBJ2-7; 8 bases align to TRBD2. CDR1 is SGHDT, CDR2 YYEEEE, per germline. J gave up 2 bases and V 5 bases, and 3 bases lay outside the gene matches. The CDR3 sequence is 13 residues long. The DNA of the CDR3 is TGTGCCAGCAGACGGGGGGGCCCCTACGAGCAGTACTTC. Amino acid sequence: CASRRGGPYEQYF.

V usage is TRBV6-1 and J usage is TRBJ2-7; tentatively, D is TRBD2 (6 bases). The CDR3 is 15 residues long. Trimming removed 1 base from V and 0 bases from J, with 10 bases in between. Looked up from germline, CDR1 is MNHNS and CDR2 is SASEGT. The CDR3 DNA is TGTGCCAGCAGTGAAGGGGACTTGCTCTCCTACGAGCAGTACTTC. This encodes CASSEGDLLSYEQYF.

This clone has only a few counts. This rearrangement joins TRBV2 to TRBJ1-1; no definite D call. Germline CDR1 and CDR2: SNHLY and FYNNEI. V was clipped by 6 bases and J by 4 bases, with 12 bases between them. CDR3 length: 13 residues. The DNA of the CDR3 is TGTGCCAGCAGATCCGGGGTCGGCACTGAAGCTTTCTTT. It specifies CASRSGVGTEAFF.

This clone was picked up a small number of times. The genes are TRBV5-6 and TRBJ2-2; D might be TRBD2 (7 bases). The germline V gene encodes CDR1 SGHDT and CDR2 YYEEEE. The CDR3 length is 13 residues. Trimming shortened V by 3 bases and J by 6 bases, and 9 bases separated the two germline ends. The CDR3 protein is CASSWEGAGELFF. CDR3 DNA sequence: TGTGCCAGCAGCTGGGAGGGGGCCGGGGAGCTGTTTTTT.

This chain uses TRBV6-5 with TRBJ1-5; 7 bases are a match to TRBD1. The CDR3 length is 14 residues. In germline, CDR1 is MNHEY, CDR2 SVGAGI. The trim removed 8 bases at V and 2 bases at J, leaving 6 bases unmatched. The CDR3 sequence: CASASDRGNQPQHF. For the CDR3, the DNA is TGTGCCAGCGCCTCTGACAGGGGCAATCAGCCCCAGCATTTT.

As concerns this clone: The same CDR3 is also encoded by other DNA sequences in this sample. V usage is TRBV5-6 and J usage is TRBJ1-5, with D possibly TRBD1 on 6 matching bases. The V and J ends lost 0 bases and 1 base respectively, with 11 bases between them. CDR1 and CDR2 from the germline V gene are SGHDT and YYEEEE. The CDR3 extends over 16 amino acids. This CDR3 is CASSLGGLGSNQPQHF. CDR3 bases: TGTGCCAGCAGCTTGGGGGGGCTGGGGAGCAATCAGCCCCAGCATTTT.

The chain employs TRBV7-6 and TRBJ2-1, with D perhaps TRBD2 (7 bases). V was shortened by 2 bases and J by 8 bases, with 28 bases between the two germline ends. Looked up from germline, CDR1 is SGHVS and CDR2 is FNYEAQ. The length of the CDR3 is 19 residues. The CDR3 is CASSLRLLKERGKGDEQFF. DNA of the CDR3: TGTGCCAGCAGCTTAAGACTACTAAAGGAGCGGGGCAAGGGGGATGAGCAGTTCTTC.

This clone was picked up one time. This sequence joins TRBV19 and TRBJ2-3; TRBD1 agrees at 8 bases. CDR3 length equals 17 residues. Trimming at V came to 3 bases and at J to 4 bases, leaving 12 bases not matched to a gene. Per the germline V gene, CDR1 is LNHDA and CDR2 is SQIVND (reference sequence). CDR3 protein: CASSIRLRSQGADTQYF. As DNA, the CDR3 is TGTGCCAGTAGTATCCGGCTACGGTCACAGGGGGCAGATACGCAGTATTTT.

The chain is built from TRBV2 and TRBJ1-4; D uncertain. Trimming removed 10 bases at V and 14 bases at J, with 23 bases between. Germline V lookup: CDR1 SNHLY, CDR2 FYNNEI. CDR3 size: 13 residues. The chain's CDR3 is CATGLSTLVRLFF. In DNA form, the CDR3 reads TGTGCCACAGGACTGTCAACCCTCGTCAGGCTGTTTTTT.